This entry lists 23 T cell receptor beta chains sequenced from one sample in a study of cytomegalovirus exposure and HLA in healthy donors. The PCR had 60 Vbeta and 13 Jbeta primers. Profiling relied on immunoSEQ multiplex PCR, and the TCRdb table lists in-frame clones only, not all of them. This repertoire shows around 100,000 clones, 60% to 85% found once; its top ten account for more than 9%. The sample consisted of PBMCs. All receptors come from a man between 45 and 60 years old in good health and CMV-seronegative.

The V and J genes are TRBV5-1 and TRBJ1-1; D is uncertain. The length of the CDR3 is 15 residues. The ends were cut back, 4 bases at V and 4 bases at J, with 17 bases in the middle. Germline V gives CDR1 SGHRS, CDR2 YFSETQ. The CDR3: CASSTTVAVGTEAFF. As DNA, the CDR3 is TGCGCCAGCAGCACGACTGTCGCTGTTGGCACTGAAGCTTTCTTT. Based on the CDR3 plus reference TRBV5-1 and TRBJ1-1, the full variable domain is KAGVTQTPRYLIKTRGQQVTLSCSPISGHRSVSWYQQTPGQGLQFLFEYFSETQRNKGNFPGRFSGRQFSNSRSEMNVSTLELGDSALYLCASSTTVAVGTEAFFGQGTRLTVV.

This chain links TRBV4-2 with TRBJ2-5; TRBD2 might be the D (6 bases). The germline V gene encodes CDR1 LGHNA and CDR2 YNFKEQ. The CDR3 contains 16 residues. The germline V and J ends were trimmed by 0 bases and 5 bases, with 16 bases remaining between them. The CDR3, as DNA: TGTGCCAGCAGCCAAGAAACGGCTAGCGACGTGGAGACCCAGTACTTC. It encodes CASSQETASDVETQYF.

As DNA, the CDR3 is TGCAGCGCGGGGAGAGAGAAAGGTTTCTTT. Translation: CSAGREKGFF. The chain links TRBV29-1 to TRBJ1-1; D ambiguous. CDR1 SQVTM and CDR2 ANQGSEA come from the germline V gene. The CDR3 is 10 amino acids. Trimming took off 7 bases at V and 13 bases at J, with 16 bases between the two ends. The full variable domain, its missing parts supplied by reference TRBV29-1 and TRBJ1-1, is SAVISQKPSRDICQRGTSLTIQCQVDSQVTMMFWYRQQPGQSLTLIATANQGSEATYESGFVIDKFPISRPNLTFSTLTVSNMSPEDSSIYLCSAGREKGFFGQGTRLTVV.

The CDR3 region has the DNA TGTGCCAGCAGTGTAGACCAGGGGCCCTATGGCTACACCTTC. Protein sequence: CASSVDQGPYGYTF. The chain couples TRBV6-1 to TRBJ1-2, with D possibly TRBD1 on 6 matching bases. CDR3 length equals 14 residues. Between the trimmed V and J ends, which lost 4 bases and 4 bases, there was a span of 13 bases. The germline V gene has CDR1 MNHNS and CDR2 SASEGT.

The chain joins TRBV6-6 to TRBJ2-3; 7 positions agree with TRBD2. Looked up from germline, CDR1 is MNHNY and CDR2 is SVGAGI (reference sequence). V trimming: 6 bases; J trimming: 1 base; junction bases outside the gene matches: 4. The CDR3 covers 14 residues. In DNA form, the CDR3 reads TGTGCCAGCAGCCATGCGGGGGGCACAGATACGCAGTATTTT. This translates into CASSHAGGTDTQYF.

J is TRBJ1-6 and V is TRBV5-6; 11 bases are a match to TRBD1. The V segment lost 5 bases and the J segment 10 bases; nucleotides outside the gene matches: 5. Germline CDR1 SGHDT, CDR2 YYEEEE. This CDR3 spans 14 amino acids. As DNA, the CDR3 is TGTGCCAGCAGTCGGGACAGGGGGAAATCACCCCTCCACTTT. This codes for CASSRDRGKSPLHF.

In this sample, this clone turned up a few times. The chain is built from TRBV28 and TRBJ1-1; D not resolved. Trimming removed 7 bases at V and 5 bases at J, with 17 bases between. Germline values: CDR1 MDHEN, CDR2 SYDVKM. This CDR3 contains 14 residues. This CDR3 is CASKSPEVGTEAFF. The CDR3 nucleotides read TGTGCCAGCAAATCCCCGGAGGTAGGGACTGAAGCTTTCTTT.

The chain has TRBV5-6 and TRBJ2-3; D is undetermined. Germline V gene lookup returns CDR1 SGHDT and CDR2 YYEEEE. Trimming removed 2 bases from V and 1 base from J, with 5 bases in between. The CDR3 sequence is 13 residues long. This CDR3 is CASSFSGTDTQYF. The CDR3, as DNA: TGTGCCAGCAGCTTCTCAGGCACAGATACGCAGTATTTT.

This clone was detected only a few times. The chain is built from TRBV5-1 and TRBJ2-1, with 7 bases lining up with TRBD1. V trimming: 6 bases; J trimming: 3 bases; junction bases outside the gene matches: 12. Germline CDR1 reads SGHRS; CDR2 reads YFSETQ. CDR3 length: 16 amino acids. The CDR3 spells CASTPRVGDSYNEQFF. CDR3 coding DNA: TGCGCCAGCACTCCCAGGGTGGGGGACAGCTACAATGAGCAGTTCTTC. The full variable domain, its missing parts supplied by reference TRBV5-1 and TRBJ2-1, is KAGVTQTPRYLIKTRGQQVTLSCSPISGHRSVSWYQQTPGQGLQFLFEYFSETQRNKGNFPGRFSGRQFSNSRSEMNVSTLELGDSALYLCASTPRVGDSYNEQFFGPGTRLTVL.

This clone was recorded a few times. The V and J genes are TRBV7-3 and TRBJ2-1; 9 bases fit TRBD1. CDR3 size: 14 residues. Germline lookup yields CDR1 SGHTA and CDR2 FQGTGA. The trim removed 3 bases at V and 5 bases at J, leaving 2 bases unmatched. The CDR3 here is CASSLGQGNNEQFF. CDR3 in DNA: TGTGCCAGCAGCTTGGGACAGGGTAACAATGAGCAGTTCTTC.

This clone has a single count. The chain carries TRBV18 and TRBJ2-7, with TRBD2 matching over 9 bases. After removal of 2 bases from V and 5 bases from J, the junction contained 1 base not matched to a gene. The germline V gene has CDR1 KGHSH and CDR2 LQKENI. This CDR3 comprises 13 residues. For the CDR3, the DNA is TGTGCCAGCTCACCAGGACTAGCGAACGAGCAGTACTTC. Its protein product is CASSPGLANEQYF. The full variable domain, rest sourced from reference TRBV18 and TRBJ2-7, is NAGVMQNPRHLVRRRGQEARLRCSPMKGHSHVYWYRQLPEEGLKFMVYLQKENIIDESGMPKERFSAEFPKEGPSILRIQQVVRGDSAAYFCASSPGLANEQYFGPGTRLTVT.

CDR3 bases: TGTGCCAGTAGTTACCGGGACAACTACGAGCAGTACTTC. This codes for CASSYRDNYEQYF. The gene calls are TRBV19 and TRBJ2-7; tentative D call: TRBD1 (6 bases). The ends were cut back, 5 bases at V and 3 bases at J, with 11 bases in the middle. Germline V gene lookup returns CDR1 LNHDA and CDR2 SQIVND (reference sequence). The CDR3 spans 13 residues.

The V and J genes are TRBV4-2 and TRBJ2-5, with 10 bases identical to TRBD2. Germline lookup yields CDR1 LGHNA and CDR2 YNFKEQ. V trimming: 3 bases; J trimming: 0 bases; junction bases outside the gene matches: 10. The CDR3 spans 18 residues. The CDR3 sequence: CASSQASASGGHQETQYF. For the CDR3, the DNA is TGTGCCAGCAGCCAGGCCTCGGCTAGCGGGGGTCACCAAGAGACCCAGTACTTC.

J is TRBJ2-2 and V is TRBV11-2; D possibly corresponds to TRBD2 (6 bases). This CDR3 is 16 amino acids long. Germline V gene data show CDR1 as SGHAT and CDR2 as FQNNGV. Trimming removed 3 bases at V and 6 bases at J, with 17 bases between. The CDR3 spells CASSLEGRGRAGELFF. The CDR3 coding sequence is TGTGCCAGCAGCTTGGAGGGTCGGGGAAGGGCCGGGGAGCTGTTTTTT.

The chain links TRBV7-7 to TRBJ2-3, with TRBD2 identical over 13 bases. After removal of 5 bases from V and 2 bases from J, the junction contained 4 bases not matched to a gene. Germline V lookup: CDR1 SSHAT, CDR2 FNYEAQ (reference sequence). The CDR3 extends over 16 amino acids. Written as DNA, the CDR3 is TGTGCCAGCAGCACGGGACTAGCGGGAAACACAGATACGCAGTATTTT. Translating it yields CASSTGLAGNTDTQYF.

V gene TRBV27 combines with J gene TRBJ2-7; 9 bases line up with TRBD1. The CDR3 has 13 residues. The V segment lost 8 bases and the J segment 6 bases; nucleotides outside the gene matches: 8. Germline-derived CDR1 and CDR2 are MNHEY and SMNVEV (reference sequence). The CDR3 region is CASWRQGVPEQYF. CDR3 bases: TGTGCCAGCTGGAGACAGGGGGTACCCGAGCAGTACTTC.

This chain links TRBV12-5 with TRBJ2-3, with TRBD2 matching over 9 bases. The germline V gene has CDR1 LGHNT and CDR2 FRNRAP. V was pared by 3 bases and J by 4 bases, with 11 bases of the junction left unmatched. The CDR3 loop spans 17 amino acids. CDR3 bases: TGTGCTAGTGGTTTAGGAAGGCGGGAGGGTTCAGCAGATACGCAGTATTTT. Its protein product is CASGLGRREGSADTQYF.

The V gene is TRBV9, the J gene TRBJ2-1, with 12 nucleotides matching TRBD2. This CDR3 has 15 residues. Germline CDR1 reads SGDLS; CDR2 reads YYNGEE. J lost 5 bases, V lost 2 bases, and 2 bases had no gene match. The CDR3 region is CASSVRTSGDNEQFF. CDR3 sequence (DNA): TGTGCCAGCAGCGTTCGGACTAGCGGGGACAATGAGCAGTTCTTC.

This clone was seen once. CDR3: CASSLDLRGGTEAFF. As DNA, the CDR3 is TGTGCCAGCAGTTTAGACTTGCGGGGGGGGACTGAAGCTTTCTTT. The rearrangement joins TRBV28 to TRBJ1-1, with a weak D call TRBD1 (5 bases). Germline V gene data show CDR1 as MDHEN and CDR2 as SYDVKM. Trimming removed 2 bases at V and 5 bases at J, with 15 bases between. The CDR3 sequence is 15 residues long.

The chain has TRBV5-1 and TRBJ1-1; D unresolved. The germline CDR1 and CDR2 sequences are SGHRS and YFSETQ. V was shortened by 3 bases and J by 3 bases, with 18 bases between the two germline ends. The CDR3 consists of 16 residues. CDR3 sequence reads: CASSSGRRNQDTEAFF. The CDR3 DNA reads TGCGCCAGCAGCTCTGGGAGGAGGAATCAGGACACTGAAGCTTTCTTT. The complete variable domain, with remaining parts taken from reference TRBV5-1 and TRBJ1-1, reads KAGVTQTPRYLIKTRGQQVTLSCSPISGHRSVSWYQQTPGQGLQFLFEYFSETQRNKGNFPGRFSGRQFSNSRSEMNVSTLELGDSALYLCASSSGRRNQDTEAFFGQGTRLTVV.

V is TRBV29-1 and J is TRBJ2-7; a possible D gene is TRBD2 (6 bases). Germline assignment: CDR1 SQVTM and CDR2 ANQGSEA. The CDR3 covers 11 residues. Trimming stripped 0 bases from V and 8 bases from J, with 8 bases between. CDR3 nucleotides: TGCAGCGTTGAAGAGGGGAGGAAGCAGTACTTC. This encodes CSVEEGRKQYF.

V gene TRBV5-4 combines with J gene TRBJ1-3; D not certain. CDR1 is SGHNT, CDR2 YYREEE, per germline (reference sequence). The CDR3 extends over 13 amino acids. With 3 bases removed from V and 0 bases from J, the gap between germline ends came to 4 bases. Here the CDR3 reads CASSSFSGNTIYF. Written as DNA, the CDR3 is TGTGCCAGCAGCTCCTTCTCTGGAAACACCATATATTTT.

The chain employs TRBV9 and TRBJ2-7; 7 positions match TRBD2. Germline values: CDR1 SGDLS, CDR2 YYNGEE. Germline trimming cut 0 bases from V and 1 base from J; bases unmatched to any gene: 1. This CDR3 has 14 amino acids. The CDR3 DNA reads TGTGCCAGCAGCGTAGGTAGCGGGTCCTACGAGCAGTACTTC. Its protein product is CASSVGSGSYEQYF.